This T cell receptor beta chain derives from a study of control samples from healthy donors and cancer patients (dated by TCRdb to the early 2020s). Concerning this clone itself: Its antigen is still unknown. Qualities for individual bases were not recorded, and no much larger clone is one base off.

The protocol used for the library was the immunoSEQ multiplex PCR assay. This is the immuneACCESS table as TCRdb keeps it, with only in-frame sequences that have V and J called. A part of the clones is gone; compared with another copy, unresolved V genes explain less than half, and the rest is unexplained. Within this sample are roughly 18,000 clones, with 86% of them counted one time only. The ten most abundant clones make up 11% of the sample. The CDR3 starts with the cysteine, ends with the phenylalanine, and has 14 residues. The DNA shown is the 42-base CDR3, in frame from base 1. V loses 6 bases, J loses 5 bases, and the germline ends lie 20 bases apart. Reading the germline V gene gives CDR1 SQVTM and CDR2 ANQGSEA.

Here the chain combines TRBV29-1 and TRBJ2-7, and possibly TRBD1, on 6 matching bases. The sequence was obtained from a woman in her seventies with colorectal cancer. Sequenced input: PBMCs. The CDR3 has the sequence CSVSTGLFIDEQYF. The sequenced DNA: TGCAGCGTGAGCACAGGGTTATTCATCGACGAGCAGTACTTC.